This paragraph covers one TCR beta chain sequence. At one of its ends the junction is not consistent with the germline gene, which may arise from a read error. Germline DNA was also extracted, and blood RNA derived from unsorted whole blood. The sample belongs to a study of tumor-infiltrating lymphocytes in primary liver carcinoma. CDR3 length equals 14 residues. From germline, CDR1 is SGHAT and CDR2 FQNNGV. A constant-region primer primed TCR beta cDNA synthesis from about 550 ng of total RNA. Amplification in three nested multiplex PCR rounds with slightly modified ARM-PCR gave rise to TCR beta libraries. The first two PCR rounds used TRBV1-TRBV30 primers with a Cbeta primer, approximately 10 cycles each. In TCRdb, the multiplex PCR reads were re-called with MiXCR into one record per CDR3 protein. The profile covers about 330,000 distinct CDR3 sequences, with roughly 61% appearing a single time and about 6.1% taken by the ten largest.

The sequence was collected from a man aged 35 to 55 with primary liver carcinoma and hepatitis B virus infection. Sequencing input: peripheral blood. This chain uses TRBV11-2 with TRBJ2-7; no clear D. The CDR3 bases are TGTGCCAGCAGCTCGATGGGGAACCACTACGAGCATTACTTC. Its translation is CASSSMGNHYEHYF.